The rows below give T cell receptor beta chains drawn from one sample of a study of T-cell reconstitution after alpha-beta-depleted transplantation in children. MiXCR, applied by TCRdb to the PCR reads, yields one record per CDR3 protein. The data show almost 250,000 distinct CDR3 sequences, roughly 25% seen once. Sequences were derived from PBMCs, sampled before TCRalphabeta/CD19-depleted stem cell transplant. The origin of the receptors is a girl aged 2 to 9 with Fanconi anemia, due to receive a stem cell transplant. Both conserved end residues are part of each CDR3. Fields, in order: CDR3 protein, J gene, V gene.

CDR3: CSARVDRTLEPQHF
J: TRBJ1-5
V: TRBV20-1

CDR3: CASTQQGGETQYF
J: TRBJ2-5
V: TRBV12-3/TRBV12-4

CDR3: CASSFGSVLQGGYTF
J: TRBJ1-2
V: TRBV28

CDR3: CSVVKGPFSYEQYF
J: TRBJ2-7
V: TRBV29-1

CDR3: CASSSDTYSYSYEQYF
J: TRBJ2-7
V: TRBV11-2

CDR3: CASSLDGFGYTF
J: TRBJ1-2
V: TRBV7-2

CDR3: CASGGATGELFF
J: TRBJ2-2
V: TRBV28

CDR3: CSAPKGLAVSTDTQYF
J: TRBJ2-3
V: TRBV20-1

CDR3: CSARVPGNEQFF
J: TRBJ2-1
V: TRBV20-1

CDR3: CASSLAGSNQPQHF
J: TRBJ1-5
V: TRBV7-9

CDR3: CASSVVDTQYF
J: TRBJ2-3
V: TRBV10-2

CDR3: CASRTGYYNEQFF
J: TRBJ2-1
V: TRBV18

CDR3: CASSQTMANTEAFF
J: TRBJ1-1
V: TRBV19

CDR3: CASSLTRGDTQYF
J: TRBJ2-3
V: TRBV7-8

CDR3: CSGRTGGYNEQFF
J: TRBJ2-1
V: TRBV29-1

CDR3: CASSKAGGPYNEQFF
J: TRBJ2-1
V: TRBV21-1

CDR3: CATGQNLVRTDTQYF
J: TRBJ2-3
V: TRBV15

CDR3: CAGANRGDTQYF
J: TRBJ2-3
V: TRBV12-3/TRBV12-4

CDR3: CASSVLGGGEQYF
J: TRBJ2-7
V: TRBV25-1

CDR3: CASSYRDGMRSYEQYF
J: TRBJ2-7
V: TRBV25-1

CDR3: CSALRGSSYNEQFF
J: TRBJ2-1
V: TRBV29-1

CDR3: CSVTSRDRGREEQYF
J: TRBJ2-7
V: TRBV29-1

CDR3: CASSLYGYTF
J: TRBJ1-2
V: TRBV5-1

CDR3: CASSQERETQYF
J: TRBJ2-5
V: TRBV4-1

CDR3: CSVLRETQYF
J: TRBJ2-5
V: TRBV20-1

CDR3: CASSLTSGPTYEQYF
J: TRBJ2-7
V: TRBV7-3

CDR3: CAISGGELAGGPSFYEQYF
J: TRBJ2-7
V: TRBV10-3

CDR3: CASGAGPTYEQYF
J: TRBJ2-7
V: TRBV12-3/TRBV12-4

CDR3: CASTVPTSGISDTQYF
J: TRBJ2-3
V: TRBV5-1

CDR3: CASSLGTGRVYF
J: TRBJ2-7
V: TRBV7-2

CDR3: CSALGLAGGTDTQYF
J: TRBJ2-3
V: TRBV29-1

CDR3: CASKVYEQYF
J: TRBJ2-7
V: TRBV5-1

CDR3: CSVGGPGIEQFF
J: TRBJ2-1
V: TRBV29-1

CDR3: CSAREGQQPQHF
J: TRBJ1-5
V: TRBV20-1

CDR3: CASSMGELRDTQYF
J: TRBJ2-3
V: TRBV5-1

CDR3: CSARAPFTVSGANVLTF
J: TRBJ2-6
V: TRBV20-1

CDR3: CSAYILSNTGELFF
J: TRBJ2-2
V: TRBV20-1